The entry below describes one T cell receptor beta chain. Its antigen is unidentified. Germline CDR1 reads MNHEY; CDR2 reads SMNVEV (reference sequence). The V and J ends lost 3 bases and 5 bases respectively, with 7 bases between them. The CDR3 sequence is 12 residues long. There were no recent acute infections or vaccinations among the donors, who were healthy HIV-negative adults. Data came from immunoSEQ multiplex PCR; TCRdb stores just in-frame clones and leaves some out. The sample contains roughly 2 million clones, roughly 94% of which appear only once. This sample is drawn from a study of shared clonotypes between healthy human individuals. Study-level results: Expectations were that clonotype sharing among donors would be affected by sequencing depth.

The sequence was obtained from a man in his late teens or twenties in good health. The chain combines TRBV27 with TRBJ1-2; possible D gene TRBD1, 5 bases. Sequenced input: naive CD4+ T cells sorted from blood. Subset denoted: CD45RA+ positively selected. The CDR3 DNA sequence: TGTGCCAGCAGTTTCTCAGGGTATGGCTACACCTTC. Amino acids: CASSFSGYGYTF.